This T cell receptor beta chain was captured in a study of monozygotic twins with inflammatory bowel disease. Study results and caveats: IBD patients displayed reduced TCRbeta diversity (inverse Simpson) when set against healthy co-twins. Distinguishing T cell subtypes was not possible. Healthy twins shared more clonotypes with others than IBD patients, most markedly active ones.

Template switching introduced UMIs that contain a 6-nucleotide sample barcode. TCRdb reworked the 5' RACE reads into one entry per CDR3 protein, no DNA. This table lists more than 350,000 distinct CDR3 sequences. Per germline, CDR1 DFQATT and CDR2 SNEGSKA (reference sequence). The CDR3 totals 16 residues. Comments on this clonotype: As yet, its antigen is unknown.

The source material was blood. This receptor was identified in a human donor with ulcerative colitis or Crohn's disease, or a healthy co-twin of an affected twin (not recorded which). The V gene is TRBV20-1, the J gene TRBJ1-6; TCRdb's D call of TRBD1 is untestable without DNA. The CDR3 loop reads CSARGATQGGNSPLHF.